These 8 T cell receptor beta chains share one sample of origin, sequenced in a study of blood T cell repertoires in COVID-19. Sequencing was performed with immunoSEQ multiplex PCR; in TCRdb, only in-frame clones are kept and a portion is missing. This sample carries 150,000 to 200,000 clones, roughly 80% of them seen once, and the ten largest clones take roughly 3.4%. Sequencing used PBMCs or T cells enriched from blood (not recorded which). The receptors were sampled from a woman in her sixties or seventies who had recovered from COVID-19.

V is TRBV19 and J is TRBJ1-2, with 7 bases that match TRBD1. The CDR3 is made up of 15 amino acids. Germline CDR1 and CDR2: LNHDA and SQIVND (reference sequence). After removal of 4 bases from V and 6 bases from J, the junction contained 11 bases not matched to a gene. In DNA form, the CDR3 reads TGTGCCAGTAGTACACAGACAGGGCCTCGGGATGGCTACACCTTC. It specifies CASSTQTGPRDGYTF. The full variable domain, completed using reference TRBV19 and TRBJ1-2, is DGGITQSPKYLFRKEGQNVTLSCEQNLNHDAMYWYRQDPGQGLRLIYYSQIVNDFQKGDIAEGYSVSREKKESFPLTVTSAQKNPTAFYLCASSTQTGPRDGYTFGSGTRLTVV.

The V and J genes are TRBV2 and TRBJ1-1; 8 nucleotides align to TRBD1. In germline, CDR1 is SNHLY, CDR2 FYNNEI. After removal of 2 bases from V and 5 bases from J, the junction contained 4 bases not matched to a gene. There are 14 residues in the CDR3. This CDR3 reads CASSEQGALTEAFF. The CDR3 DNA reads TGTGCCAGCAGTGAACAGGGGGCGCTTACTGAAGCTTTCTTT. The whole variable domain, remainder taken from reference TRBV2 and TRBJ1-1, is EPEVTQTPSHQVTQMGQEVILRCVPISNHLYFYWYRQILGQKVEFLVSFYNNEISEKSEIFDDQFSVERPDGSNFTLKIRSTKLEDSAMYFCASSEQGALTEAFFGQGTRLTVV.

This clone was counted between two and nine times. The chain links TRBV6-5 to TRBJ1-1; 9 nucleotides match TRBD1. From germline, CDR1 is MNHEY and CDR2 SVGAGI. Losses at the gene ends were 8 bases for V and 7 bases for J; bases not matched to a gene: 8. This CDR3 spans 13 amino acids. CDR3 in amino acids: CASVPWTGVEAFF. CDR3 in DNA: TGTGCCAGCGTTCCTTGGACAGGGGTTGAAGCTTTCTTT.

This clone appeared a single time. This chain uses TRBV3-1 (or the pseudogene TRBV3-2) with TRBJ1-4, with TRBD1 as a possible D gene (5 bases). V was pared by 3 bases and J by 5 bases, with 16 bases between. Per germline, CDR1 LGHDT and CDR2 YNNKEL (reference sequence). This CDR3 is built from 16 residues. The CDR3 nucleotides are TGTGCCAGCAGCCAGTTAGGCGGGACCCAAAATGAAAAACTGTTTTTT. It yields the protein CASSQLGGTQNEKLFF.

J is TRBJ2-1 and V is TRBV15; tentative D call: TRBD1 (5 bases). Germline-derived CDR1 and CDR2 are LNHNV and YYDKDF (reference sequence). The germline V and J ends were trimmed by 0 bases and 8 bases, with 14 bases remaining between them. The CDR3 runs to 15 residues. The CDR3 loop reads CATSRDGQGGYEQFF. CDR3 nucleotide sequence: TGTGCCACCAGCAGAGATGGCCAGGGTGGGTATGAGCAGTTCTTC.

The chain uses TRBV9 and TRBJ2-3, with 8 bases aligning to TRBD1. Germline V gives CDR1 SGDLS, CDR2 YYNGEE. CDR3 length: 14 residues. Trimming at V came to 3 bases and at J to 3 bases, leaving 3 bases not matched to a gene. This CDR3 is CASSARTGTDTQYF. The CDR3 DNA reads as TGTGCCAGCAGCGCACGGACAGGGACAGATACGCAGTATTTT. Drawing the rest from reference TRBV9 and TRBJ2-3, the complete variable domain is DSGVTQTPKHLITATGQRVTLRCSPRSGDLSVYWYQQSLDQGLQFLIQYYNGEERAKGNILERFSAQQFPDLHSELNLSSLELGDSALYFCASSARTGTDTQYFGPGTRLTVL.

The chain has TRBV24-1 and TRBJ2-3; 8 positions match TRBD2. CDR3 length: 14 amino acids. After removal of 12 bases from V and 2 bases from J, the junction contained 9 bases not matched to a gene. CDR1 KGHDR and CDR2 SFDVKD come from the germline V gene. CDR3 in DNA: TGTGCCGTACGTAGCGGGGCAGCCACAGATACGCAGTATTTT. Translating gives CAVRSGAATDTQYF.

The rearrangement links TRBV11-2 to TRBJ1-4; D may be TRBD1 (6 bases). V was clipped by 3 bases and J by 5 bases, with 10 bases between them. Germline CDR1 SGHAT, CDR2 FQNNGV. This CDR3 is built from 14 residues. CDR3 nucleotides: TGTGCCAGCAGCTTGCAGGGGATGAATGAAAAACTGTTTTTT. It yields the protein CASSLQGMNEKLFF.